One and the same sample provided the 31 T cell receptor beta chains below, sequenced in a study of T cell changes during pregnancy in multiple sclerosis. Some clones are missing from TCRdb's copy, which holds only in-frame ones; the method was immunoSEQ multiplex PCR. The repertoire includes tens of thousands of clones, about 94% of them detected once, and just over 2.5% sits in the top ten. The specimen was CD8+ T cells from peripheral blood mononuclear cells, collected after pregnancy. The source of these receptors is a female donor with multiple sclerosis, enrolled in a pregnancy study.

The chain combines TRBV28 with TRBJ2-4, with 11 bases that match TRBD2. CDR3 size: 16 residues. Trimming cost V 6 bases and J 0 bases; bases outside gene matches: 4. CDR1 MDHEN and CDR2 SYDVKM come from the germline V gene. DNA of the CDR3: TGTGCCAGCAGGACTAGCGGGATGCTAGCCAAAAACATTCAGTACTTC. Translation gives CASRTSGMLAKNIQYF.

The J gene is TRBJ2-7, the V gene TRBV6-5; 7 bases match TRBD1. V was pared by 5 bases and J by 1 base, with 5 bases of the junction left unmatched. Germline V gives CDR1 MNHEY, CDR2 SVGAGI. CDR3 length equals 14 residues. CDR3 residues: CASSPMTGSYEQYF. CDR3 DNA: TGTGCCAGCAGTCCTATGACAGGGTCCTACGAGCAGTACTTC.

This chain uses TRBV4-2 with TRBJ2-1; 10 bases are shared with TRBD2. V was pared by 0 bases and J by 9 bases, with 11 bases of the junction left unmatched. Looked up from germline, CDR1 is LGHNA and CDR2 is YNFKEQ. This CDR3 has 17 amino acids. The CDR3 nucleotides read TGTGCCAGCAGCCAAGAGGGGCTAGCGGGAGTCTTCAGTGAGCAGTTCTTC. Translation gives CASSQEGLAGVFSEQFF.

The CDR3 DNA is TGTGCCAGTAGTATAGGACAGGGCCTTGAAAATGGCTACACCTTC. Protein sequence: CASSIGQGLENGYTF. The V gene is TRBV19, the J gene TRBJ1-2, with 7 bases aligning to TRBD1. Germline V CDR1 and CDR2: LNHDA, SQIVND (reference sequence). The CDR3 is 15 amino acids. V shed 1 base, J shed 6 bases, and the junction held 8 bases outside the gene matches.

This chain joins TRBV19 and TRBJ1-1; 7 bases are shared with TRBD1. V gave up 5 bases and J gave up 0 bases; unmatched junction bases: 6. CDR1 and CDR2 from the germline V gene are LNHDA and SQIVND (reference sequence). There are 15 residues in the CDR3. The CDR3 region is CASSETGWMNTEAFF. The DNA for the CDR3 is TGTGCCAGTAGTGAGACAGGGTGGATGAACACTGAAGCTTTCTTT.

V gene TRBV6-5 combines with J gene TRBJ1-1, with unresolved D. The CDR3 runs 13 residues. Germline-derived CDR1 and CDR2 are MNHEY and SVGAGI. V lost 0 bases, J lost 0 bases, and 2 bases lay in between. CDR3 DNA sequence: TGTGCCAGCAGTTACTCCTTGAACACTGAAGCTTTCTTT. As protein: CASSYSLNTEAFF.

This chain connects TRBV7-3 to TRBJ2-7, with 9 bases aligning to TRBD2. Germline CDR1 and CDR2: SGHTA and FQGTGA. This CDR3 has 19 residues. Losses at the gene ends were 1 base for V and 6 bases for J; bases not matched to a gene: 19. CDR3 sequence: CASSLNGGLAERACSEQYF. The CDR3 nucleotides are TGTGCCAGCAGCTTAAACGGGGGACTAGCCGAGCGGGCCTGCTCCGAGCAGTACTTC.

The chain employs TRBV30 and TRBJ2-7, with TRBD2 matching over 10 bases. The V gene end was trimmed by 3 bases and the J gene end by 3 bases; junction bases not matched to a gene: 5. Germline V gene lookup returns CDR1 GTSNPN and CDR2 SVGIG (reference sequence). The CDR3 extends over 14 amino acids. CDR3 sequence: CAWREAGGVYEQYF. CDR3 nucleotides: TGTGCCTGGAGGGAAGCGGGAGGGGTCTACGAGCAGTACTTC.

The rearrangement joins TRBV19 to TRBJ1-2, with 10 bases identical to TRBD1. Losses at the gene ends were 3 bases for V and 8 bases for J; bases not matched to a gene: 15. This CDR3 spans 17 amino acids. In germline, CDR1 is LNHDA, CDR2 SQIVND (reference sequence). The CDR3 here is CASSIDLDRGRLGGYTF. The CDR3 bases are TGTGCCAGTAGTATTGACCTCGACAGGGGGCGTTTAGGCGGCTACACCTTC.

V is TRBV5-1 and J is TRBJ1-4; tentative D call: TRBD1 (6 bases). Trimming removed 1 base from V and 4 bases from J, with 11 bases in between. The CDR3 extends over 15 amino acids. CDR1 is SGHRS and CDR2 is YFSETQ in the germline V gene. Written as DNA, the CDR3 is TGCGCCAGCAGCTTGAGTTCCAGGGGTAATGAAAAACTGTTTTTT. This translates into CASSLSSRGNEKLFF.

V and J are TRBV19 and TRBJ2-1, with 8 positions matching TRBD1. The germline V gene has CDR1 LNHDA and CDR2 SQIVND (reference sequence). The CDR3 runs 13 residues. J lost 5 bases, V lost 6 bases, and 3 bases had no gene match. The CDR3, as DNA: TGTGCCAGTAGCATGGGACAGGACAATGAGCAGTTCTTC. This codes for CASSMGQDNEQFF. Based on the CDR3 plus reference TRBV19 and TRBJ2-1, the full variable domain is DGGITQSPKYLFRKEGQNVTLSCEQNLNHDAMYWYRQDPGQGLRLIYYSQIVNDFQKGDIAEGYSVSREKKESFPLTVTSAQKNPTAFYLCASSMGQDNEQFFGPGTRLTVL.

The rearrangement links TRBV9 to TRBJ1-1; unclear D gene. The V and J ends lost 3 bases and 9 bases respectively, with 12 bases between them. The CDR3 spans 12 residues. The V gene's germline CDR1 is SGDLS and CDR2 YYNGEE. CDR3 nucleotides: TGTGCCAGCAGCGGTAGGAGTAACAAAGCTTTCTTT. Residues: CASSGRSNKAFF. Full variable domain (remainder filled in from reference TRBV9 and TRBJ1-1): DSGVTQTPKHLITATGQRVTLRCSPRSGDLSVYWYQQSLDQGLQFLIQYYNGEERAKGNILERFSAQQFPDLHSELNLSSLELGDSALYFCASSGRSNKAFFGQGTRLTVV.

The DNA for the CDR3 is TGCGCCAGCAGCCCGGGACAGGGGGCGGGGGAGACCCAGTACTTC. Amino acid sequence: CASSPGQGAGETQYF. The J gene is TRBJ2-5, the V gene TRBV5-1; TRBD1 matches 12 bases. The CDR3 contains 15 residues. Germline V gene data show CDR1 as SGHRS and CDR2 as YFSETQ. Losses at the gene ends were 4 bases for V and 5 bases for J; bases not matched to a gene: 6.

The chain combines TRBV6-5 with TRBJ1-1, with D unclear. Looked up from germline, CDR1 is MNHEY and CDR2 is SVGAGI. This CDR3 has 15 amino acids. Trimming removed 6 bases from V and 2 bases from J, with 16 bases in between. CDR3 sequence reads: CASSGMGGPNTEAFF. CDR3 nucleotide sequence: TGTGCCAGCAGCGGGATGGGAGGGCCCAACACTGAAGCTTTCTTT.

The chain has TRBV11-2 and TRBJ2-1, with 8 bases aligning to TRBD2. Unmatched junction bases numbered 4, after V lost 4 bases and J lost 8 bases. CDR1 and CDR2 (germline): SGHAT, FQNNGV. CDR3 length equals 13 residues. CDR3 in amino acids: CASSSPGRDEQFF. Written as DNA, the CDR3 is TGTGCCAGCAGCTCCCCCGGGAGGGATGAGCAGTTCTTC.

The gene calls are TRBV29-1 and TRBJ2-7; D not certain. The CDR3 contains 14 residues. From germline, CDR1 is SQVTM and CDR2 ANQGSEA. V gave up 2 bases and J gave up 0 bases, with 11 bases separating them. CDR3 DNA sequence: TGCAGCGTTGAACGCCTAGGAAGCTCCTACGAGCAGTACTTC. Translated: CSVERLGSSYEQYF.

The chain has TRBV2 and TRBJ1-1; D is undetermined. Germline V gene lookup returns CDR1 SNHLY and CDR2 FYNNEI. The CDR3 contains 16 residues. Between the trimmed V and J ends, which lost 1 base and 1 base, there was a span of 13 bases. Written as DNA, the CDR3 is TGTGCCAGCAGTGAAGAGGAGGGTCAATGGAACACTGAAGCTTTCTTT. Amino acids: CASSEEEGQWNTEAFF.

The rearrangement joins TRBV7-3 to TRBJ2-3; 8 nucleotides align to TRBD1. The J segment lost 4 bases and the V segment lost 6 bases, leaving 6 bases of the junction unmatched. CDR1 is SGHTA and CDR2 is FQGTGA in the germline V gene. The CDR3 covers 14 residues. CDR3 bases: TGTGCCAGCAGTCTGACAGGGGACCCAGATACGCAGTATTTT. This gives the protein CASSLTGDPDTQYF.

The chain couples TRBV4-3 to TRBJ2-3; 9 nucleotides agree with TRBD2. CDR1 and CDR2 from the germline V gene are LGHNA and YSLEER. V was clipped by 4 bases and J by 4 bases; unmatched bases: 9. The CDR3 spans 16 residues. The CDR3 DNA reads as TGCGCCAGCAGCCTCGGGACTAGCCTACTTTCAGATACGCAGTATTTT. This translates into CASSLGTSLLSDTQYF.

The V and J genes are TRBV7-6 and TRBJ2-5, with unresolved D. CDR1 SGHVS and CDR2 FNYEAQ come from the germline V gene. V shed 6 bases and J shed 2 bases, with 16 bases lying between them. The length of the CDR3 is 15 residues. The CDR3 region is CASRLTVTYQETQYF. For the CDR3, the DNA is TGTGCCAGCAGACTCACCGTGACTTATCAAGAGACCCAGTACTTC.

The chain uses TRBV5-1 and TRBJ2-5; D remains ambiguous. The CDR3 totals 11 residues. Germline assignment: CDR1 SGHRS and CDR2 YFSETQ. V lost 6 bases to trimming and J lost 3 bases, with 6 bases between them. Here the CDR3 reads CASTGKETQYF. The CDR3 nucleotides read TGCGCCAGCACCGGTAAAGAGACCCAGTACTTC.

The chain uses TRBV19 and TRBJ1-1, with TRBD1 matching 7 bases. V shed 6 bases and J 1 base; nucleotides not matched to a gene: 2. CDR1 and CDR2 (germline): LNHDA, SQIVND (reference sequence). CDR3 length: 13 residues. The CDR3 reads CASSWTGNTEAFF. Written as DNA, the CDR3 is TGTGCCAGTAGCTGGACAGGGAACACTGAAGCTTTCTTT.

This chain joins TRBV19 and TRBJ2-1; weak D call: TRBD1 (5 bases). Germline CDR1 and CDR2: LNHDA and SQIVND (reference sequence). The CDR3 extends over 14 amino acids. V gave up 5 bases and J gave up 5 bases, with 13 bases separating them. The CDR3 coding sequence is TGTGCCAGTAGTTGGCTAGGGGATGACAATGAGCAGTTCTTC. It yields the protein CASSWLGDDNEQFF.

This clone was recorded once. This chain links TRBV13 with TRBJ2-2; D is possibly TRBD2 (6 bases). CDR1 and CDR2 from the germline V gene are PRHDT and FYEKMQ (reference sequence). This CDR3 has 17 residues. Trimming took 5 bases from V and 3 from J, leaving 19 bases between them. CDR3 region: CASSPGLRGVDTGELFF. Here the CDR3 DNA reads TGTGCCAGCAGCCCTGGGTTGCGGGGAGTGGACACCGGGGAGCTGTTTTTT.

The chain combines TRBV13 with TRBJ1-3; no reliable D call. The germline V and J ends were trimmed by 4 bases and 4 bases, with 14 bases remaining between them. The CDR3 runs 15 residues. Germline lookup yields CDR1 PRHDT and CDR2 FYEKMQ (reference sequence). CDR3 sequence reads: CASSSNGEIGNTIYF. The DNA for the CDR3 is TGTGCCAGCAGCTCAAACGGGGAGATCGGAAACACCATATATTTT.

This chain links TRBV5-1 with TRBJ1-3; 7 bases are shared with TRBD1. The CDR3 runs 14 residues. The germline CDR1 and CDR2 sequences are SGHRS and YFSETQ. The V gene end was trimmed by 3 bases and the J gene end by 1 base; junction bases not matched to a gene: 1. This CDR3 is CASSSTGSGNTIYF. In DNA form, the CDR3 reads TGCGCCAGCAGCTCGACAGGGTCTGGAAACACCATATATTTT.

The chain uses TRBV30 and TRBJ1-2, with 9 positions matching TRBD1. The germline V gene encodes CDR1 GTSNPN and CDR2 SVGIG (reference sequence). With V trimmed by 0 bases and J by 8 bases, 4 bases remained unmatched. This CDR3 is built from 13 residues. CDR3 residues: CAWSVGTGRGYTF. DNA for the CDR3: TGTGCCTGGAGTGTCGGGACAGGGAGAGGCTACACCTTC.

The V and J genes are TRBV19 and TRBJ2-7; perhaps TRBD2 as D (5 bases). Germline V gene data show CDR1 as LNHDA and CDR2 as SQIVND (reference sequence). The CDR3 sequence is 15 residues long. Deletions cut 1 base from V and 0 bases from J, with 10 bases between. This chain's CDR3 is CASSIGRGTSYEQYF. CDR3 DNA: TGTGCCAGTAGTATAGGTCGGGGTACCTCCTACGAGCAGTACTTC.

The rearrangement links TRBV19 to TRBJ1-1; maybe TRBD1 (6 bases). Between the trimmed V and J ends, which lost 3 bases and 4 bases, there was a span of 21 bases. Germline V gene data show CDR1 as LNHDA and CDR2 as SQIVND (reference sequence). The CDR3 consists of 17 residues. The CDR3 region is CASSIPDRGAYSTEAFF. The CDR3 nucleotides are TGTGCCAGTAGTATTCCCGACCGGGGGGCCTATTCCACTGAAGCTTTCTTT.

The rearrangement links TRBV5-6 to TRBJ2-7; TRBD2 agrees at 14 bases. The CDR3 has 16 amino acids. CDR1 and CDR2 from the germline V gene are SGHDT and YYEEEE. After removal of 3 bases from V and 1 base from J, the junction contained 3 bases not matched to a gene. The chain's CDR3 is CASSWGLAGESYEQYF. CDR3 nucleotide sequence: TGTGCCAGCAGCTGGGGACTAGCGGGAGAGTCCTACGAGCAGTACTTC.

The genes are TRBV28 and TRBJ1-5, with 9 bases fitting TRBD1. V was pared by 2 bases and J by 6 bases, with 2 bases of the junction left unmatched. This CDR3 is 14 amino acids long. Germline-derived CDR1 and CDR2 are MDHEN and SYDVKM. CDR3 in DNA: TGTGCCAGCAGTTTAGGGACAGGGAGTCAGCCCCAGCATTTT. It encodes CASSLGTGSQPQHF.